This T cell receptor beta chain was recorded in a study of T cell responses to AZD1222 COVID-19 vaccine. Sequenced by immunoSEQ multiplex PCR; TCRdb stores in-frame clones only, minus some. The table lists 150,000 to 200,000 clones, about 90% of them singletons. Germline lookup yields CDR1 MNHNS and CDR2 SASEGT. Trimming cost V 3 bases and J 4 bases, with 10 bases left between them. CDR3 size: 14 residues. Sequencing used peripheral blood, obtained 28 days after the second AZD1222 dose. The TCR comes from an adult who received the AZD1222 COVID-19 vaccine. The V call is TRBV6-1, the J call TRBJ2-1; D call uncertain. CDR3 sequence: CASSDKQSYNEQFF. The CDR3 bases are TGTGCCAGCAGTGACAAACAGTCTTACAATGAGCAGTTCTTC.